The TCR beta chain described here comes from a study of Graves' ophthalmopathy and Graves' hyperthyroidism. Germline V gene sequence: CDR1 SGHDN, CDR2 FVKESK. Trimming cost V 6 bases and J 8 bases; bases outside gene matches: 12. The CDR3 loop spans 14 amino acids. This clonotype was counted at least ten times. Its antigen is as yet unknown. General observations from the study: A 13-signature model separated ophthalmopathy from stable hyperthyroidism, reaching about 90% sensitivity and 75% to 83% specificity cross-validated. Blood contained most expanded thyroid clonotypes exceeding 0.001 frequency.

CDR3 regions of TCR beta were amplified from RNA transcripts. HTBI primers were employed in first-round RT-PCR, then a second-round multiplex PCR followed. Each CDR3 protein is one row after TCRdb ran MiXCR on the multiplex PCR reads. Counted here are approximately 640,000 distinct CDR3 sequences, 35% to 50% occurring once; the ten biggest clones make up over 2.5%. Other autoimmune diseases, uncontrolled infections, pregnancy or lactation led to the exclusion of patients. Diagnosis used clinical symptoms, serum thyroxine, TRAb, thyroid ultrasound and orbital computed tomography. The receptor was derived from an adult man with Graves' ophthalmopathy. The V gene is TRBV14, the J gene TRBJ2-5, with 7 bases lining up with TRBD2. The sample comprised peripheral blood. The CDR3 region is CASSHNRDYRTQYF. For the CDR3, the DNA is TGTGCCAGCAGTCATAACCGGGACTACCGCACCCAGTACTTC.